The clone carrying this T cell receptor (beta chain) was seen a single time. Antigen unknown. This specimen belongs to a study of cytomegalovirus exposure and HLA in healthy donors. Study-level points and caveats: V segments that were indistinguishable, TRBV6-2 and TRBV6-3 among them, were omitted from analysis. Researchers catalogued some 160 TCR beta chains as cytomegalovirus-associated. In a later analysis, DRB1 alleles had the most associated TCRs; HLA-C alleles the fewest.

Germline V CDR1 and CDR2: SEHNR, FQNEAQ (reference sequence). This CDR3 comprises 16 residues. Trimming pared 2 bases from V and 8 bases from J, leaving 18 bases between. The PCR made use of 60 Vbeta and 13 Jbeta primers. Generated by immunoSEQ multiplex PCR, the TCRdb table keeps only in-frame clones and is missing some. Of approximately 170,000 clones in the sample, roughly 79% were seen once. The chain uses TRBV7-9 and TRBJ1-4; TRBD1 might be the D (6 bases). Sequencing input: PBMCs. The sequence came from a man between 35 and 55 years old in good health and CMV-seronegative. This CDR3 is CASSLRGAGRREKLFF. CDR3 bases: TGTGCCAGCAGCTTACGGGGGGCAGGGCGGAGGGAAAAACTGTTTTTT.